This passage covers 8 T cell receptor beta chains from one sample sequenced in a study of post-analysis software for immune sequencing data. Notes on the study in general: Relative to controls, patients had several TRBV segments at higher frequency, with TRBV5-6, TRBV5-1 and TRBV20-1 among these.

These receptors are not linked to any known antigen. Prepared libraries of TCR beta cDNA carried unique molecular identifiers. From the PCR reads, TCRdb called clonotypes with MiXCR, one entry per CDR3 protein. This sample has around 400,000 distinct CDR3 sequences, with about a third found just once. Sequenced input: blood. Receptors were obtained from a girl aged 5-17 years with multiple sclerosis.

The V call is TRBV29-1, the J call TRBJ2-5, with D perhaps TRBD1 or TRBD2 (5 bases each). The CDR3 is made up of 12 amino acids. V was pared by 5 bases and J by 2 bases, with 9 bases between. The germline CDR1 and CDR2 sequences are SQVTM and ANQGSEA. CDR3 sequence reads: CSVWDEQETQYF. DNA of the CDR3: TGCAGCGTTTGGGACGAGCAAGAGACCCAGTACTTC.

The chain uses TRBV7-9 and TRBJ1-2; 7 nucleotides align to TRBD1. The CDR3 covers 15 residues. After removal of 3 bases from V and 4 bases from J, the junction contained 8 bases not matched to a gene. The germline V gene has CDR1 SEHNR and CDR2 FQNEAQ (reference sequence). The CDR3 reads CASSLAPSGGYGYTF. DNA of the CDR3: TGTGCCAGCAGCTTGGCCCCTTCAGGGGGCTATGGCTACACCTTC.

This clonotype was counted only a few times. This chain links TRBV4-1 with TRBJ1-2; no definite D call. Germline-derived CDR1 and CDR2 are MGHRA and YSYEKL. V shed 0 bases and J shed 2 bases, with 16 bases lying between them. This CDR3 has 17 amino acids. Here the CDR3 reads CASSQERRKPSNYGYTF. CDR3 in DNA: TGCGCCAGCAGCCAAGAAAGACGAAAACCCTCAAACTATGGCTACACCTTC.

The table lists this clonotype with a few counts. The chain is built from TRBV4-1 and TRBJ1-5; D call uncertain. V lost 1 base to trimming and J lost 0 bases, with 7 bases between them. Germline loops: CDR1 MGHRA, CDR2 YSYEKL. The CDR3 length is 15 residues. In DNA form, the CDR3 reads TGCGCCAGCAGCCAAGTCGGGCATAGCAATCAGCCCCAGCATTTT. This translates into CASSQVGHSNQPQHF.

V and J are TRBV29-1 and TRBJ1-1; the match to TRBD1 covers 7 bases. The CDR3 spans 13 residues. Germline trimming cut 5 bases from V and 1 base from J; bases unmatched to any gene: 4. Germline V gene lookup returns CDR1 SQVTM and CDR2 ANQGSEA. The CDR3 sequence: CSVSSGGNTEAFF. The CDR3 DNA reads TGCAGCGTTTCGTCAGGGGGGAACACTGAAGCTTTCTTT.

The rearrangement joins TRBV5-1 to TRBJ2-1; 12 nucleotides match TRBD1. CDR1 SGHRS and CDR2 YFSETQ come from the germline V gene. The ends lost 3 bases at V and 7 bases at J; junction bases unmatched: 8. This CDR3 spans 16 amino acids. CDR3 DNA: TGCGCCAGCAGCTCACGGGGGGACAGGGGGCATAATGAGCAGTTCTTC. It is translated as CASSSRGDRGHNEQFF.

This chain uses TRBV7-2 with TRBJ2-7; TRBD1 aligns across 7 bases. The DNA end is a closer match to TRBJ2-5, so the J assignment may be wrong. The CDR3 consists of 16 residues. Germline V gene lookup returns CDR1 SGHTA and CDR2 FQGNSA. CDR3 protein: CASSFTGVNNGETQYF. CDR3 DNA sequence: TGTGCCAGCAGCTTTACAGGGGTGAATAACGGGGAGACCCAGTACTTC.

This rearrangement joins TRBV29-1 to TRBJ2-7; TRBD1 might be the D (6 bases). The CDR3 extends over 11 amino acids. Germline V gene sequence: CDR1 SQVTM, CDR2 ANQGSEA. Trimming shortened V by 3 bases and J by 4 bases, and 7 bases separated the two germline ends. The CDR3 region is CSVEDSYEQYF. CDR3 nucleotides: TGCAGCGTTGAGGACAGTTACGAGCAGTACTTC.